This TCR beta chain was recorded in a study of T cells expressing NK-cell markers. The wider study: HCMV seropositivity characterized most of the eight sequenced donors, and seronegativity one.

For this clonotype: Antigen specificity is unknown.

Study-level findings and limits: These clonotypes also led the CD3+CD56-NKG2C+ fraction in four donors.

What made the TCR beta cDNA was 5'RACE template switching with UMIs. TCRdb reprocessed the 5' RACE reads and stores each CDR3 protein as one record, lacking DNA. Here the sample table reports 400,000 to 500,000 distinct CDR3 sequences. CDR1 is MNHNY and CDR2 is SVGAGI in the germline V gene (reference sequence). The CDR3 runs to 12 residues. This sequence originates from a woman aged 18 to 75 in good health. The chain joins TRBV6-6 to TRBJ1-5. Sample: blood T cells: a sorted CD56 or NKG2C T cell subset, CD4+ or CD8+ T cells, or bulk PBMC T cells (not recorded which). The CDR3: CASTQVYQPQHF.